This T cell receptor (beta chain) comes out of a study of chemoradiotherapy in HPV16-positive cancers. Study-wide results and limits: Candidate HPV-specific clones and E7-related TCR motifs grew in tumor during treatment.

Here immunoSEQ multiplex PCR was the method, and the copy in TCRdb shows in-frame clones only, minus some. Here the sample spans fewer than 40,000 clones, about 82% being singletons. CDR3 size: 15 residues. Germline V lookup: CDR1 SGHTA, CDR2 FQGTGA. V gave up 2 bases and J gave up 5 bases, with 10 bases separating them. This clone is medium-sized (0.01 to 0.1%) in the sample. Its antigen is not known. This sequence originates from a human donor with HPV-associated anogenital cancer. V usage is TRBV7-3 and J usage is TRBJ1-6; D not certain. This sample comprised blood, obtained from a patient who underwent chemoradiotherapy. The CDR3 DNA reads as TGTGCCAGCAGCTTAGGACGGGAGAATAATTCACCCCTCCACTTT. Translating it yields CASSLGRENNSPLHF.